Listed here are 29 T cell receptor beta chains from one sample, sequenced in a study of siplizumab effects on memory and regulatory T cells. Profiled with immunoSEQ multiplex PCR; TCRdb holds only in-frame clones, not every one. The sample includes roughly 110,000 clones, approximately 92% of them seen just once. Sequencing was done on a sample of non-Treg CD4+ T cells sorted from blood. All receptors derive from a human donor in good health.

This chain connects TRBV5-6 to TRBJ2-1; TRBD2 aligns across 11 bases. The CDR3 runs to 15 residues. V was pared by 3 bases and J by 5 bases, with 4 bases of the junction left unmatched. Per germline, CDR1 SGHDT and CDR2 YYEEEE. The CDR3 protein is CASSWGLAANNEQFF. The CDR3 DNA reads as TGTGCCAGCAGCTGGGGACTAGCGGCAAACAATGAGCAGTTCTTC. Together with reference TRBV5-6 and TRBJ2-1, the CDR3 gives the full variable domain: DAGVTQSPTHLIKTRGQQVTLRCSPKSGHDTVSWYQQALGQGPQFIFQYYEEEERQRGNFPDRFSGHQFPNYSSELNVNALLLGDSALYLCASSWGLAANNEQFFGPGTRLTVL.

The V and J genes are TRBV14 and TRBJ2-5; no definite D call. Germline values: CDR1 SGHDN, CDR2 FVKESK. Trimming took 3 bases from V and 2 from J, leaving 10 bases between them. The CDR3 is made up of 14 amino acids. CDR3 nucleotide sequence: TGTGCCAGCAGCCATCATATGTTACAAGAGACCCAGTACTTC. Protein product: CASSHHMLQETQYF.

This clone was recorded only once. The V and J genes are TRBV6-5 and TRBJ2-1; 7 bases map to TRBD1. The trim removed 2 bases at V and 11 bases at J, leaving 6 bases unmatched. The CDR3 runs to 13 residues. Looked up from germline, CDR1 is MNHEY and CDR2 is SVGAGI. The CDR3, as DNA: TGTGCCAGCAGTTACCGACAGGGCGAGCAGCAGTTCTTC. Its translation: CASSYRQGEQQFF.

The rearrangement links TRBV6-5 to TRBJ2-3; D might be TRBD2 (5 bases). The germline V gene encodes CDR1 MNHEY and CDR2 SVGAGI. The germline V and J ends were trimmed by 7 bases and 5 bases, with 13 bases remaining between them. This CDR3 has 13 amino acids. CDR3 protein: CASTTGIGDTQYF. The CDR3 DNA reads as TGTGCCAGCACTACGGGGATAGGAGATACGCAGTATTTT.

This chain links TRBV5-6 with TRBJ1-3, with D perhaps TRBD1 (5 bases). Germline V CDR1 and CDR2: SGHDT, YYEEEE. This CDR3 has 13 residues. Trimming stripped 0 bases from V and 6 bases from J, with 7 bases between. The CDR3 reads CASSLAGANTIYF. The CDR3 region has the DNA TGTGCCAGCAGCTTGGCTGGGGCAAACACCATATATTTT.

The J gene is TRBJ1-6, the V gene TRBV19, with D uncertain. CDR3 length: 15 amino acids. V lost 3 bases to trimming and J lost 7 bases, with 13 bases between them. Per the germline V gene, CDR1 is LNHDA and CDR2 is SQIVND (reference sequence). The CDR3 nucleotides are TGTGCCAGTAGTATTGGAGTAAGGGAGAATTCACCCCTCCACTTT. Translating gives CASSIGVRENSPLHF.

The V call is TRBV4-3, the J call TRBJ1-1; 8 bases match TRBD1. Trimming took 4 bases from V and 5 from J; bases not matched to a gene: 9. The CDR3 length is 15 residues. Germline-derived CDR1 and CDR2 are LGHNA and YSLEER. CDR3 region: CASSPGQGLTTEAFF. The CDR3, as DNA: TGCGCCAGCAGCCCCGGACAGGGACTAACGACTGAAGCTTTCTTT.

The DNA for the CDR3 is TGTGCCAGCAGCTTTCGACAGGGGGCTTATGGCTACACCTTC. Translated, it gives CASSFRQGAYGYTF. V and J are TRBV13 and TRBJ1-2; 10 positions agree with TRBD1. Germline values: CDR1 PRHDT, CDR2 FYEKMQ (reference sequence). The ends lost 3 bases at V and 5 bases at J; junction bases unmatched: 3. CDR3 length: 14 residues.

This clone occurred a few times. The V and J genes are TRBV30 and TRBJ1-1; D may be TRBD1 (6 bases). Germline CDR1 GTSNPN, CDR2 SVGIG (reference sequence). The CDR3 length is 11 residues. V was trimmed by 4 bases and J by 6 bases, leaving 9 bases between them. CDR3 DNA: TGTGCCTGGAACAGGGAAGCTGAAGCTTTCTTT. This sequence encodes CAWNREAEAFF.

The chain combines TRBV29-1 with TRBJ1-1, with TRBD1 as a possible D gene (5 bases). This CDR3 has 15 amino acids. Trimming removed 2 bases from V and 1 base from J, with 14 bases in between. Germline values: CDR1 SQVTM, CDR2 ANQGSEA. CDR3 nucleotide sequence: TGCAGCGTTGAACGTACTACGGACAAGAACACTGAAGCTTTCTTT. It translates to CSVERTTDKNTEAFF.

The V and J genes are TRBV5-4 and TRBJ2-1; 10 nucleotides match TRBD2. From germline, CDR1 is SGHNT and CDR2 YYREEE (reference sequence). V trimming: 5 bases; J trimming: 2 bases; junction bases outside the gene matches: 10. This CDR3 has 17 amino acids. The CDR3: CASSRGAGGPAYNEQFF. The CDR3 DNA is TGTGCCAGCAGTAGGGGAGCGGGGGGGCCGGCCTACAATGAGCAGTTCTTC.

The chain recombines TRBV5-6 with TRBJ2-3; 8 bases are shared with TRBD2. Germline V gives CDR1 SGHDT, CDR2 YYEEEE. This CDR3 has 15 residues. V dropped 4 bases and J dropped 6; count of bases not matched to a gene: 10. The CDR3 protein is CASSPTGLVGDTQYF. The CDR3, as DNA: TGTGCCAGCAGCCCAACGGGACTAGTCGGTGATACGCAGTATTTT.

The chain employs TRBV9 and TRBJ2-2; perhaps D is TRBD1 or TRBD2 (5 bases each). The CDR3 totals 16 residues. V lost 0 bases and J 4 bases, leaving 13 bases between the germline ends. Germline CDR1 is SGDLS and CDR2 is YYNGEE. In nucleotides, the CDR3 is TGTGCCAGCAGCGTAGGGGCTGTGGGGGTCACCGGGGAGCTGTTTTTT. Protein product: CASSVGAVGVTGELFF.

V gene TRBV4-3 combines with J gene TRBJ2-1; 11 bases are shared with TRBD2. Trimming cost V 1 base and J 6 bases; bases outside gene matches: 2. The CDR3 contains 15 residues. Germline CDR1 and CDR2: LGHNA and YSLEER. The CDR3 loop is CASSQASGGTNEQFF. CDR3 bases: TGCGCCAGCAGCCAAGCTAGCGGGGGGACCAATGAGCAGTTCTTC.

A single count supports this clone. The chain uses TRBV7-6 and TRBJ1-3; D is ambiguous. Trimming removed 5 bases at V and 0 bases at J, with 11 bases between. CDR1 is SGHVS and CDR2 is FNYEAQ in the germline V gene. The length of the CDR3 is 15 residues. This chain's CDR3 is CASSLGRYSGNTIYF. The CDR3 coding sequence is TGTGCCAGCAGCCTCGGACGGTACTCTGGAAACACCATATATTTT.

The chain couples TRBV29-1 to TRBJ1-1; D ambiguous. Trimming shortened V by 6 bases and J by 2 bases, and 10 bases separated the two germline ends. This CDR3 spans 12 amino acids. Germline values: CDR1 SQVTM, CDR2 ANQGSEA. The CDR3 nucleotides read TGCAGCGTGGCTACTGTAAACACTGAAGCTTTCTTT. This codes for CSVATVNTEAFF.

This clone appeared once. The genes are TRBV10-3 and TRBJ2-1; 15 positions agree with TRBD2. Germline V CDR1 and CDR2: ENHRY, SYGVKD. This CDR3 is 16 amino acids long. Trimming at V came to 6 bases and at J to 7 bases, leaving 7 bases not matched to a gene. The CDR3 DNA reads as TGTGCCATCAGCCTGCGCGGACTAGCGGGGGGGAATGAGCAGTTCTTC. This sequence encodes CAISLRGLAGGNEQFF.

The rearrangement uses TRBV6-5 and TRBJ2-7; 10 bases are a match to TRBD2. V shed 6 bases, J shed 4 bases, and the junction held 9 bases outside the gene matches. The CDR3 length is 15 residues. Germline CDR1 and CDR2: MNHEY and SVGAGI. The DNA for the CDR3 is TGTGCCAGCAGCCTAACTAGCGGGGATGGTTACGAGCAGTACTTC. Its protein product is CASSLTSGDGYEQYF.

The chain employs TRBV9 and TRBJ2-2, with 7 bases matching TRBD1. The CDR3 totals 14 residues. The germline CDR1 and CDR2 sequences are SGDLS and YYNGEE. J was trimmed by 1 base and V by 3 bases; bases with no gene match: 0. In nucleotides, the CDR3 is TGTGCCAGCAGCGGGGACAGGAACACCGGGGAGCTGTTTTTT. Translating it yields CASSGDRNTGELFF. The complete variable domain, with remaining parts taken from reference TRBV9 and TRBJ2-2, reads DSGVTQTPKHLITATGQRVTLRCSPRSGDLSVYWYQQSLDQGLQFLIQYYNGEERAKGNILERFSAQQFPDLHSELNLSSLELGDSALYFCASSGDRNTGELFFGEGSRLTVL.

CDR3 bases: TGTGCCAGCAGCCAAGACCCCGGGGAGACCCAGTACTTC. It yields the protein CASSQDPGETQYF. The chain carries TRBV4-2 and TRBJ2-5; D is unclear. Germline V gene sequence: CDR1 LGHNA, CDR2 YNFKEQ. V lost 0 bases and J 5 bases, leaving 7 bases between the germline ends. CDR3 length: 13 residues.

The chain is built from TRBV19 and TRBJ1-4; no clear D gene. The V gene lost 5 bases and the J gene lost 0 bases, with 10 bases spanning the gap. The germline gives CDR1 LNHDA, CDR2 SQIVND (reference sequence). The CDR3 is made up of 15 amino acids. CDR3 amino acids: CASSETWSTNEKLFF. In nucleotides, the CDR3 is TGTGCCAGTAGTGAGACTTGGTCAACTAATGAAAAACTGTTTTTT.

The chain carries TRBV29-1 and TRBJ2-4; no definite D call. This CDR3 contains 14 residues. The ends were cut back, 1 base at V and 1 base at J, with 8 bases in the middle. Germline loops: CDR1 SQVTM, CDR2 ANQGSEA. Here the CDR3 reads CSVEGSLAKNIQYF. Here the CDR3 DNA reads TGCAGCGTTGAAGGGAGCCTGGCCAAAAACATTCAGTACTTC. Looking up the rest from reference TRBV29-1 and TRBJ2-4 gives the full variable domain: SAVISQKPSRDICQRGTSLTIQCQVDSQVTMMFWYRQQPGQSLTLIATANQGSEATYESGFVIDKFPISRPNLTFSTLTVSNMSPEDSSIYLCSVEGSLAKNIQYFGAGTRLSVL.

The rearrangement joins TRBV30 to TRBJ1-1; D is unclear. The germline V gene encodes CDR1 GTSNPN and CDR2 SVGIG (reference sequence). V lost 0 bases and J 7 bases, leaving 6 bases between the germline ends. This CDR3 has 11 amino acids. CDR3 amino acids: CAWSVQIEAFF. The CDR3 DNA reads TGTGCCTGGAGTGTACAGATTGAAGCTTTCTTT.

Only a few counts were recorded for this clone. Compared with germline, one end of the junction differs, possibly owing to a read error. This chain joins TRBV7-2 and TRBJ1-5; D unresolved. Germline loops: CDR1 SGHTA, CDR2 FQGNSA. This CDR3 has 12 residues. The CDR3 sequence: CASTLGAQPQHF. The CDR3 DNA reads TGTGCCAGCACCTTAGGCGCTCAGCCCCAGCATTTT.

J is TRBJ1-1 and V is TRBV11-2; D possibly corresponds to TRBD1 (5 bases). Germline V gene sequence: CDR1 SGHAT, CDR2 FQNNGV. The length of the CDR3 is 14 residues. Trimming left V 8 bases short and J 4 bases short, with 17 bases between. CDR3 nucleotide sequence: TGTGCCAGCCGCCTGGACTGGGGGTTCACTGAAGCTTTCTTT. It specifies CASRLDWGFTEAFF. Drawing the rest from reference TRBV11-2 and TRBJ1-1, the complete variable domain is EAGVAQSPRYKIIEKRQSVAFWCNPISGHATLYWYQQILGQGPKLLIQFQNNGVVDDSQLPKDRFSAERLKGVDSTLKIQPAKLEDSAVYLCASRLDWGFTEAFFGQGTRLTVV.

The chain links TRBV10-3 to TRBJ2-5; TRBD2 matches at 9 bases. From germline, CDR1 is ENHRY and CDR2 SYGVKD. The CDR3 loop spans 17 amino acids. Trimming took 2 bases from V and 5 from J; bases not matched to a gene: 12. DNA for the CDR3: TGTGCCATCAGTGAGCTCTTTGCGGGGGGGTTGGAGGAGACCCAGTACTTC. Its protein is CAISELFAGGLEETQYF.

The CDR3 sequence is CASSEDFGGGELFF. In nucleotides, the CDR3 is TGTGCCAGCAGTGAAGATTTTGGGGGCGGGGAGCTGTTTTTT. The V gene is TRBV6-5, the J gene TRBJ2-2; either TRBD1 or TRBD2 may fit D (5 bases each). Trimming took off 5 bases at V and 7 bases at J, with 14 bases between the two ends. This CDR3 region has 14 residues. Per germline, CDR1 MNHEY and CDR2 SVGAGI.

V usage is TRBV25-1 and J usage is TRBJ2-1; the match to TRBD1 covers 10 bases. CDR1 MGHDK and CDR2 SYGVNS come from the germline V gene. The V and J ends lost 3 bases and 0 bases, in that order; junction bases with no gene match: 2. CDR3 length: 16 amino acids. CDR3 loop: CASSEDRGISYNEQFF. The CDR3 coding sequence is TGTGCCAGCAGTGAGGACAGGGGGATCTCCTACAATGAGCAGTTCTTC.

The rearrangement uses TRBV5-1 and TRBJ2-5, with D perhaps matching TRBD1 or TRBD2 (6 bases each). This CDR3 comprises 12 residues. V dropped 4 bases and J dropped 5 bases, with 9 bases sitting between them. Germline CDR1 SGHRS, CDR2 YFSETQ. CDR3 in DNA: TGCGCCAGCAGCGAAGGGGGGGAGACCCAGTACTTC. It codes for CASSEGGETQYF.